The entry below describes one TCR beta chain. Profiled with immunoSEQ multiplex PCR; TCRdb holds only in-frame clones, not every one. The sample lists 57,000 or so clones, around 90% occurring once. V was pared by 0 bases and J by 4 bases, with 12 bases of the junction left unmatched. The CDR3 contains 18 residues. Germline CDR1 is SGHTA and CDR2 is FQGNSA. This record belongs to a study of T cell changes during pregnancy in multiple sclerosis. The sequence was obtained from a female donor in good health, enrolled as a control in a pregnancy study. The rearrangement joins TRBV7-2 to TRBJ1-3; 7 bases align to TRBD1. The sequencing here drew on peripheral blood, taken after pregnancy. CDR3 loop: CASSLARTGRTGGNTIYF. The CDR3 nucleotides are TGTGCCAGCAGCTTAGCCAGGACAGGCAGAACGGGGGGAAACACCATATATTTT.